Below are 17 T cell receptor beta chains sequenced from a single sample in a study of siplizumab effects on memory and regulatory T cells (dated by TCRdb to about 2019). The library was generated by the immunoSEQ multiplex PCR assay. Here the immuneACCESS table is served through TCRdb, limited to in-frame sequences with V and J called. Missing clones are a known gap in these copies; in checked studies unresolved V genes cover under half, and the rest lacks a known reason. The sample yields some 100,000 clones; under 95% were counted once. The ten largest clones represent 0.65% to 0.9% of the sample. The sample was Tregs sorted from blood. The receptor set was obtained from a human donor in good health.

The chain combines TRBV19 with TRBJ1-1; D gene uncertain. The CDR3 is 12 residues long. Trimming took off 9 bases at V and 4 bases at J, with 12 bases between the two ends. Germline CDR1 and CDR2: LNHDA and SQIVND (reference sequence). This CDR3 is CASSTVRTEAFF. The CDR3 nucleotides read TGTGCCAGCTCTACCGTCCGCACTGAAGCTTTCTTT. Variable domain in full (rest from reference TRBV19 and TRBJ1-1): DGGITQSPKYLFRKEGQNVTLSCEQNLNHDAMYWYRQDPGQGLRLIYYSQIVNDFQKGDIAEGYSVSREKKESFPLTVTSAQKNPTAFYLCASSTVRTEAFFGQGTRLTVV.

The chain couples TRBV6-5 to TRBJ2-7, with 7 bases matching TRBD1. The CDR3 runs to 14 residues. The V gene end was trimmed by 2 bases and the J gene end by 4 bases; junction bases not matched to a gene: 5. The germline V gene encodes CDR1 MNHEY and CDR2 SVGAGI. The CDR3 is CASSYGQASYEQYF. The CDR3, as DNA: TGTGCCAGCAGTTACGGACAGGCATCGTACGAGCAGTACTTC.

This rearrangement joins TRBV5-6 to TRBJ1-4, with D possibly matching TRBD1 (5 bases). From germline, CDR1 is SGHDT and CDR2 YYEEEE. Deletions cut 8 bases from V and 3 bases from J, with 14 bases between. The CDR3 is made up of 14 amino acids. The CDR3 DNA reads as TGTGCCAGTGCACAAGGGGCAGCTAATGAAAAACTGTTTTTT. Its translation is CASAQGAANEKLFF.

This chain joins TRBV6-5 and TRBJ1-4; D remains unclear. Germline lookup yields CDR1 MNHEY and CDR2 SVGAGI. The CDR3 runs 11 residues. V gave up 6 bases and J gave up 8 bases, with 7 bases separating them. CDR3 coding DNA: TGTGCCAGCAGGGCAACGGAAAAACTGTTTTTT. Its protein is CASRATEKLFF.

The rearrangement joins TRBV19 to TRBJ2-3, with 12 bases that match TRBD2. This CDR3 comprises 13 residues. Germline loops: CDR1 LNHDA, CDR2 SQIVND (reference sequence). The trim removed 8 bases at V and 7 bases at J, leaving 4 bases unmatched. This chain's CDR3 is CASLAGGSYTQYF. The CDR3 region has the DNA TGTGCCAGTCTAGCGGGAGGGTCATATACGCAGTATTTT. Full variable domain (remainder filled in from reference TRBV19 and TRBJ2-3): DGGITQSPKYLFRKEGQNVTLSCEQNLNHDAMYWYRQDPGQGLRLIYYSQIVNDFQKGDIAEGYSVSREKKESFPLTVTSAQKNPTAFYLCASLAGGSYTQYFGPGTRLTVL.

This rearrangement joins TRBV29-1 to TRBJ2-1; 16 nucleotides agree with TRBD2. The CDR3 runs to 17 residues. V trimming: 7 bases; J trimming: 5 bases; junction bases outside the gene matches: 11. Germline CDR1 SQVTM, CDR2 ANQGSEA. This chain's CDR3 is CSAQGLAGGPVHNEQFF. CDR3 in DNA: TGCAGCGCCCAGGGACTAGCGGGGGGGCCTGTGCACAATGAGCAGTTCTTC.

J is TRBJ2-2 and V is TRBV10-3, with a weak D call TRBD1 (5 bases). This CDR3 contains 17 residues. Trimming stripped 4 bases from V and 4 bases from J, with 19 bases between. Germline V CDR1 and CDR2: ENHRY, SYGVKD. The CDR3 is CAISGGETNQGTGELFF. DNA for the CDR3: TGTGCCATCAGTGGTGGGGAAACCAACCAGGGCACCGGGGAGCTGTTTTTT.

In this sample, this clone turned up once. V is TRBV7-9 and J is TRBJ1-3, with no clear D. The V gene lost 5 bases and the J gene lost 4 bases, with 15 bases spanning the gap. Germline V gene lookup returns CDR1 SEHNR and CDR2 FQNEAQ (reference sequence). The CDR3 is 15 amino acids. In DNA form, the CDR3 reads TGTGCCAGCAGCGTGGCGGGTATGAAAGGAAACACCATATATTTT. It encodes CASSVAGMKGNTIYF.

The V gene is TRBV27, the J gene TRBJ2-2; no firm D call. Germline V gives CDR1 MNHEY, CDR2 SMNVEV (reference sequence). Between the trimmed V and J ends, which lost 5 bases and 2 bases, there was a span of 6 bases. The CDR3 sequence is 13 residues long. Here the CDR3 reads CASSPSNTGELFF. The CDR3 region has the DNA TGTGCCAGCAGTCCCTCTAACACCGGGGAGCTGTTTTTT.

J is TRBJ1-4 and V is TRBV5-1; D remains unclear. The CDR3 is made up of 13 amino acids. Germline V gene data show CDR1 as SGHRS and CDR2 as YFSETQ. Trimming removed 0 bases at V and 8 bases at J, with 8 bases between. The CDR3 coding sequence is TGCGCCAGCAGCTTGGATGAGACCGAAAAACTGTTTTTT. As protein: CASSLDETEKLFF.

The chain recombines TRBV5-1 with TRBJ1-5, with D hard to call. CDR1 is SGHRS and CDR2 is YFSETQ in the germline V gene. The CDR3 runs 13 residues. Trimming shortened V by 4 bases and J by 1 base, and 6 bases separated the two germline ends. The CDR3 nucleotides read TGCGCCAGCAGCCAGGACAGCAATCAGCCCCAGCATTTT. Residues: CASSQDSNQPQHF.

The rearrangement links TRBV20-1 to TRBJ1-2; no clear D gene. The CDR3 sequence is 11 residues long. Trimming cost V 1 base and J 4 bases, with 4 bases left between them. Germline V gene sequence: CDR1 DFQATT, CDR2 SNEGSKA (reference sequence). The CDR3 sequence: CSARAVYGYTF. The CDR3 DNA reads as TGCAGTGCTAGAGCAGTCTATGGCTACACCTTC.

The CDR3 protein is CASSSYVGWEQYF. The CDR3 bases are TGTGCCAGCAGCTCCTACGTGGGCTGGGAGCAGTACTTC. V usage is TRBV7-6 and J usage is TRBJ2-7; D is undetermined. Germline V gene lookup returns CDR1 SGHVS and CDR2 FNYEAQ. Deletions cut 4 bases from V and 7 bases from J, with 14 bases between. This CDR3 is built from 13 residues.

The genes are TRBV7-9 and TRBJ2-5; no clear D gene. Germline V lookup: CDR1 SEHNR, CDR2 FQNEAQ (reference sequence). Between the trimmed V and J ends, which lost 3 bases and 1 base, there was a span of 9 bases. The CDR3 covers 14 residues. The CDR3 loop reads CASSFAAVQETQYF. The CDR3 coding sequence is TGTGCCAGCAGCTTTGCGGCGGTCCAAGAGACCCAGTACTTC.

The chain recombines TRBV13 with TRBJ1-1; tentative D call: TRBD1 (6 bases). The V end lost 1 base, the J end lost 4 bases, and 10 bases lay between the germline ends. The germline V gene has CDR1 PRHDT and CDR2 FYEKMQ (reference sequence). The CDR3 runs 14 residues. CDR3 DNA sequence: TGTGCCAGCAGCTTAGAAACAGGGTTCACTGAAGCTTTCTTT. This codes for CASSLETGFTEAFF.

The V call is TRBV19, the J call TRBJ2-1; 8 bases are a match to TRBD2. With 1 base clipped from V and 0 bases from J, the junction kept 8 bases outside the gene matches. This CDR3 is 18 amino acids long. Germline-derived CDR1 and CDR2 are LNHDA and SQIVND (reference sequence). The CDR3 loop is CASSIGGGRLGSYNEQFF. In nucleotides, the CDR3 is TGTGCCAGTAGTATAGGAGGCGGGAGGTTAGGCTCCTACAATGAGCAGTTCTTC. Filled out from reference TRBV19 and TRBJ2-1, the complete variable domain reads DGGITQSPKYLFRKEGQNVTLSCEQNLNHDAMYWYRQDPGQGLRLIYYSQIVNDFQKGDIAEGYSVSREKKESFPLTVTSAQKNPTAFYLCASSIGGGRLGSYNEQFFGPGTRLTVL.

V usage is TRBV30 and J usage is TRBJ2-5; D unresolved. V lost 3 bases, J lost 4 bases, and 6 bases lay in between. Germline CDR1 reads GTSNPN; CDR2 reads SVGIG (reference sequence). The length of the CDR3 is 11 residues. CDR3 DNA sequence: TGTGCCTGGAGCCGTGGAGAGACCCAGTACTTC. It translates to CAWSRGETQYF. Supplemented by reference TRBV30 and TRBJ2-5, the full variable domain reads SQTIHQWPATLVQPVGSPLSLECTVEGTSNPNLYWYRQAAGRGLQLLFYSVGIGQISSEVPQNLSASRPQDRQFILSSKKLLLSDSGFYLCAWSRGETQYFGPGTRLLVL.